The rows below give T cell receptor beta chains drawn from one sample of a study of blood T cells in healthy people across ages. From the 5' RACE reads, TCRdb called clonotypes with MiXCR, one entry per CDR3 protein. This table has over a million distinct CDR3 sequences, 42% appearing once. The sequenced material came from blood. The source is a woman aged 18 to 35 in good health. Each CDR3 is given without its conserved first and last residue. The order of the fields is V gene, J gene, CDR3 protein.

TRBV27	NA	ASSLSMTGDDIQY
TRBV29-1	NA	SVDRTSFLYNEQY
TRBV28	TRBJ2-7	ASSNRDYEQY
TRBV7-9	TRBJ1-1	ASATGPMNTEAF
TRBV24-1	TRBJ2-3	ATSAWTGSTDTQY
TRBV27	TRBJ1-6	ASSLYGEGNSPLH
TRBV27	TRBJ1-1	ASSYKGSIIGGEAF
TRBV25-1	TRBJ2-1	ASSGDRYNEQF
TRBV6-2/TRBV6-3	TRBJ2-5	ASSLQGLALETQY
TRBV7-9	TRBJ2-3	ASSLVDFTQY
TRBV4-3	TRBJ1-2	ASSQTLVTGDSNYGYT
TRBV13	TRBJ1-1	ASSGNDRAGTEAF
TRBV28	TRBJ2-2	ALGGPGTGELF
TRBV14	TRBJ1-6	ASSQDTGYNSPLH
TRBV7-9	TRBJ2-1	ASSPPTGTSGTASYKEQF
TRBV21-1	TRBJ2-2	ASSKAPAGELF
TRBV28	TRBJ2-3	ASSSPQGVGTDTQY
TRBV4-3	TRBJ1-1	ASSPPRGGGYTEAF
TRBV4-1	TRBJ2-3	ASKTGLAGGITDTQY
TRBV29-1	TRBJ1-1	SVALGPEAF
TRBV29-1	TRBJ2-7	SVVQFGYEQY
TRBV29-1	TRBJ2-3	SVGGRAVDTQY